One and the same sample provided the 19 T cell receptor beta chains below, sequenced in a study of response to subunit inactivated influenza vaccine. TCRdb reprocessed the RT-PCR reads via MiXCR and lists one record per CDR3 protein. The sample has 150,000 to 200,000 distinct CDR3 sequences; roughly 12% are singletons. These same data were also listed under a study on T cells expressing NK-cell markers. As that study records: In generating TCR beta cDNA, 5'RACE template switching with UMIs was used.

This specimen was CD8+ T cells sorted from PBMCs, taken roughly 12 days after vaccination. Source of these receptors: a man in his fifties who received an inactivated influenza vaccine.

The CDR3 here is CASSQLGPTFEQYF. CDR3 sequence (DNA): TGCGCCAGCAGTCAACTAGGACCAACGTTCGAGCAGTACTTC. The chain is built from TRBV23-1 and TRBJ2-7; D remains ambiguous. TRBV23-1 is an ORF, with its function uncertain. CDR3 length: 14 residues. V was trimmed by 2 bases and J by 6 bases, leaving 14 bases between them.

This clonotype has more than one count but fewer than ten. The chain recombines TRBV6-2 or TRBV6-3 with TRBJ2-7; D tentatively reads TRBD1 or TRBD2 (5 bases each). The V gene's germline CDR1 is MNHEY and CDR2 SVGEGT. The CDR3 runs to 14 residues. Trimming took off 5 bases at V and 6 bases at J, with 17 bases between the two ends. The CDR3 DNA sequence: TGTGCCAGCAGTCTTCTTTACGGGGCTGGCGAGCAGTACTTC. Protein product: CASSLLYGAGEQYF.

V gene TRBV24-1 combines with J gene TRBJ2-7, with D perhaps being TRBD1 or TRBD2 (5 bases each). The CDR3 sequence is 14 residues long. Germline values: CDR1 KGHDR, CDR2 SFDVKD. V lost 4 bases to trimming and J lost 1 base, with 10 bases between them. This chain's CDR3 is CATSETGTSYEQYF. The CDR3 coding sequence is TGTGCCACCAGTGAGACCGGGACGTCCTACGAGCAGTACTTC.

At least ten counts were recorded for this clonotype. The chain uses TRBV6-2 or TRBV6-3 and TRBJ2-7; 12 bases match TRBD2. V was pared by 0 bases and J by 4 bases, with 4 bases of the junction left unmatched. Germline lookup yields CDR1 MNHEY and CDR2 SVGEGT. This CDR3 contains 16 residues. The CDR3 region is CASSYSRLAGEYEQYF. The CDR3, as DNA: TGTGCCAGCAGTTACTCGAGACTAGCGGGGGAGTACGAGCAGTACTTC.

This clonotype occurred a few times. The chain links TRBV7-6 to TRBJ2-1; 14 bases map to TRBD2. Looked up from germline, CDR1 is SGHVS and CDR2 is FNYEAQ. The junction had 10 bases not matched to a gene; V was cut back by 2 bases and J by 10 bases. The CDR3 sequence is 17 residues long. Here the CDR3 DNA reads TGTGCCAGCAGCTTACTTCCGGGACTAGCGGGAGAAGGAGAGCAGTTCTTC. Residues: CASSLLPGLAGEGEQFF.

The chain couples TRBV4-3 to TRBJ2-6, with D uncertain. V shed 2 bases and J shed 2 bases, with 7 bases lying between them. The CDR3 covers 15 residues. The germline CDR1 and CDR2 sequences are LGHNA and YSLEER. As DNA, the CDR3 is TGCGCCAGCAGCCAAAGTGGTGCTGGGGCCAACGTCCTGACTTTC. It translates to CASSQSGAGANVLTF.

J is TRBJ2-1 and V is TRBV6-5; D is tentatively TRBD1 or TRBD2 (6 bases each). V lost 3 bases to trimming and J lost 3 bases, with 12 bases between them. This CDR3 region has 15 residues. Germline assignment: CDR1 MNHEY and CDR2 SVGAGI. CDR3 in amino acids: CASSYLGGHYNEQFF. CDR3 coding DNA: TGTGCCAGCAGTTATTTGGGGGGCCACTACAATGAGCAGTTCTTC.

The chain joins TRBV12-3 or TRBV12-4 to TRBJ1-5; 7 positions match TRBD1. The J segment lost 5 bases and the V segment lost 5 bases, leaving 3 bases of the junction unmatched. The CDR3 has 13 amino acids. The CDR3 sequence is CASSRQGYQPQHF. The CDR3 DNA reads TGTGCCAGCAGTCGACAGGGCTATCAGCCCCAGCATTTT.

This rearrangement joins TRBV6-2 or TRBV6-3 to TRBJ1-1, with D perhaps matching TRBD1 (6 bases). V lost 7 bases and J lost 4, with 13 bases in between. Germline assignment: CDR1 MNHEY and CDR2 SVGEGT. This CDR3 has 13 residues. Written as DNA, the CDR3 is TGTGCCAGCACCCTAGGGGGGTTCACTGAAGCTTTCTTT. Its translation is CASTLGGFTEAFF.

This sequence joins TRBV12-3 or TRBV12-4 and TRBJ2-7; D uncertain. The CDR3 runs 14 residues. Trimming left V 3 bases short and J 0 bases short, with 9 bases between. For the CDR3, the DNA is TGTGCCAGCAGTTTTGGGGTTAGCTCCTACGAGCAGTACTTC. Residues: CASSFGVSSYEQYF.

The chain joins TRBV19 to TRBJ2-7; D is unresolved. The CDR3 sequence is 15 residues long. Between the trimmed V and J ends, which lost 5 bases and 0 bases, there was a span of 14 bases. Germline assignment: CDR1 LNHDA and CDR2 SQIVND (reference sequence). The CDR3 loop reads CASSPGLSNSYEQYF. The CDR3 region has the DNA TGTGCCAGTAGTCCCGGGCTGTCCAACTCCTACGAGCAGTACTTC.

A few counts support this clonotype. The CDR3 DNA follows: TGTGCCAGCAGCCATCCTCTGGTGGAGAACACTGAAGCTTTCTTT. Translated: CASSHPLVENTEAFF. The rearrangement joins TRBV7-9 to TRBJ1-1; D unclear. Between the trimmed V and J ends, which lost 5 bases and 1 base, there was a span of 14 bases. CDR1 is SEHNR, CDR2 FQNEAQ, per germline (reference sequence). CDR3 size: 15 residues.

This clonotype was found a few times. V usage is TRBV5-6 and J usage is TRBJ2-7; D not resolved. Germline lookup yields CDR1 SGHDT and CDR2 YYEEEE. Between the trimmed V and J ends, which lost 4 bases and 5 bases, there was a span of 16 bases. The CDR3 covers 14 residues. CDR3 nucleotide sequence: TGTGCCAGCAGCAAGGGTCCGCCCATGGACGAGCAGTACTTC. Its protein is CASSKGPPMDEQYF.

This clonotype was counted many times. The chain couples TRBV4-1 to TRBJ2-5; D is perhaps TRBD2 (7 bases). Germline loops: CDR1 MGHRA, CDR2 YSYEKL. This CDR3 has 17 amino acids. Trimming removed 0 bases at V and 3 bases at J, with 17 bases between. CDR3 sequence reads: CASSQDPVGGGEETQYF. The DNA for the CDR3 is TGCGCCAGCAGCCAAGATCCAGTGGGGGGGGGCGAAGAGACCCAGTACTTC.

V and J are TRBV2 and TRBJ2-7; no clear D. Germline CDR1 is SNHLY and CDR2 is FYNNEI. This CDR3 comprises 11 residues. The V and J ends lost 6 bases and 7 bases respectively, with 10 bases between them. CDR3 amino acids: CASSHSKEQYF. In DNA, the CDR3 is TGTGCCAGCAGCCACTCGAAGGAGCAGTACTTC.

This clonotype was seen many times. This sequence joins TRBV10-3 and TRBJ2-1; 11 nucleotides align to TRBD2. The CDR3 extends over 17 amino acids. J lost 7 bases, V lost 2 bases, and 10 bases had no gene match. CDR1 is ENHRY and CDR2 is SYGVKD in the germline V gene. The CDR3 reads CAISEVLAGGPNNEQFF. The CDR3 DNA follows: TGTGCCATCAGTGAGGTGTTAGCGGGAGGGCCTAATAATGAGCAGTTCTTC.

The chain is built from TRBV18 and TRBJ2-2; D is unresolved. Germline assignment: CDR1 KGHSH and CDR2 LQKENI. V gave up 0 bases and J gave up 4 bases, with 9 bases separating them. This CDR3 is 15 amino acids long. The CDR3 region has the DNA TGTGCCAGCTCACCACCCCCCACCTTCACCGGGGAGCTGTTTTTT. Translation: CASSPPPTFTGELFF.

This clonotype has a handful of counts. The chain joins TRBV20-1 to TRBJ1-1; unclear D gene. The CDR3 length is 13 residues. Trimming shortened V by 2 bases and J by 0 bases, and 7 bases separated the two germline ends. The germline V gene has CDR1 DFQATT and CDR2 SNEGSKA (reference sequence). The CDR3 DNA sequence: TGCAGTGCTAGATCGGTGATGAACACTGAAGCTTTCTTT. The encoded protein is CSARSVMNTEAFF.

The chain uses TRBV11-2 and TRBJ2-7; no reliable D call. Germline assignment: CDR1 SGHAT and CDR2 FQNNGV. The CDR3 is 15 residues long. Trimming removed 2 bases from V and 4 bases from J, with 15 bases in between. CDR3: CASSLMAVIAYEQYF. The CDR3 DNA reads as TGTGCCAGCAGCTTAATGGCCGTCATAGCTTACGAGCAGTACTTC.